Each of the 9 T cell receptor beta chains below was sequenced from the same sample in a study of blood T cell repertoires in COVID-19. Sequencing used immunoSEQ multiplex PCR; TCRdb keeps in-frame clones, though not all of them. The sample lists a few hundred thousand clones, under 85% occurring once. Sequencing used peripheral blood. The source of these receptors is a man aged 25 to 40 who had recovered from COVID-19.

V is TRBV7-2 and J is TRBJ2-5; TRBD1 matches 7 bases. This CDR3 is built from 15 residues. The germline gives CDR1 SGHTA, CDR2 FQGNSA. The ends lost 6 bases at V and 5 bases at J; junction bases unmatched: 12. CDR3 region: CASSPHLKGAETQYF. Here the CDR3 DNA reads TGTGCCAGCAGTCCGCATCTTAAGGGGGCGGAGACCCAGTACTTC. Filled out from reference TRBV7-2 and TRBJ2-5, the complete variable domain reads GAGVSQSPSNKVTEKGKDVELRCDPISGHTALYWYRQSLGQGLEFLIYFQGNSAPDKSGLPSDRFSAERTGGSVSTLTIQRTQQEDSAVYLCASSPHLKGAETQYFGPGTRLLVL.

In this sample, this clone turned up many times. The V gene is TRBV5-1, the J gene TRBJ1-6, with 10 bases identical to TRBD1. This CDR3 is 15 amino acids long. Germline lookup yields CDR1 SGHRS and CDR2 YFSETQ. The V gene end was trimmed by 4 bases and the J gene end by 9 bases; junction bases not matched to a gene: 7. DNA of the CDR3: TGCGCCAGCAGCCAGGCGGGACAGGGGTCTTCACCCCTCCACTTT. This sequence encodes CASSQAGQGSSPLHF. Filled out from reference TRBV5-1 and TRBJ1-6, the complete variable domain reads KAGVTQTPRYLIKTRGQQVTLSCSPISGHRSVSWYQQTPGQGLQFLFEYFSETQRNKGNFPGRFSGRQFSNSRSEMNVSTLELGDSALYLCASSQAGQGSSPLHFGNGTRLTVT.

The rearrangement joins TRBV28 to TRBJ2-5; 7 positions match TRBD1. V lost 6 bases to trimming and J lost 2 bases; unmatched junction nucleotides: 6. Germline values: CDR1 MDHEN, CDR2 SYDVKM. This CDR3 contains 14 residues. CDR3 DNA sequence: TGTGCCAGCAGACGAGGGACAGAGCAAGAGACCCAGTACTTC. Translating gives CASRRGTEQETQYF.

A few counts support this clone. J is TRBJ1-1 and V is TRBV3-1 (or the pseudogene TRBV3-2); TRBD1 matches at 10 bases. Trimming cost V 8 bases and J 1 base; bases outside gene matches: 4. The CDR3 spans 14 residues. The germline CDR1 and CDR2 sequences are LGHDT and YNNKEL (reference sequence). CDR3 amino acids: CASRDRGTNTEAFF. CDR3 nucleotide sequence: TGTGCCAGCCGGGACAGGGGAACGAACACTGAAGCTTTCTTT.

In DNA, the CDR3 is TGTGCCAGCAGCTCCGGGACACATATTGAAAAACTGTTTTTT. Translating gives CASSSGTHIEKLFF. J is TRBJ1-4 and V is TRBV25-1; perhaps TRBD1 as D (6 bases). In germline, CDR1 is MGHDK, CDR2 SYGVNS. The CDR3 is made up of 14 amino acids. V was trimmed by 6 bases and J by 7 bases, leaving 15 bases between them.

The chain carries TRBV3-1 (or the pseudogene TRBV3-2) and TRBJ2-7; TRBD1 might be the D (6 bases). Germline V gene sequence: CDR1 LGHDT, CDR2 YNNKEL (reference sequence). This CDR3 is 13 amino acids long. Between the trimmed V and J ends, which lost 1 base and 7 bases, there was a span of 11 bases. CDR3 amino acids: CASSQGHQGEQYV. The CDR3 nucleotides read TGTGCCAGCAGCCAAGGTCATCAGGGGGAGCAGTACGTC.

This clone has just a few counts. The chain has TRBV6-6 and TRBJ1-6, with a weak D call TRBD1 (5 bases). The CDR3 is 15 amino acids. Per germline, CDR1 MNHNY and CDR2 SVGAGI (reference sequence). With 2 bases removed from V and 6 bases from J, the gap between germline ends came to 11 bases. CDR3 sequence reads: CASSYGPQANSPLHF. As DNA, the CDR3 is TGTGCCAGCAGTTACGGTCCACAGGCTAATTCACCCCTCCACTTT.

The V call is TRBV11-2, the J call TRBJ1-6; weak D call: TRBD1 (5 bases). This CDR3 region has 14 residues. The V gene's germline CDR1 is SGHAT and CDR2 FQNNGV. V shed 2 bases and J shed 10 bases, with 12 bases lying between them. CDR3 residues: CASSLQGRGSPLHF. CDR3 DNA sequence: TGTGCCAGCAGCTTACAGGGAAGAGGATCACCCCTCCACTTT.

This clone was counted only a few times. The V and J genes are TRBV20-1 and TRBJ2-2; 10 nucleotides align to TRBD2. Trimming cost V 3 bases and J 1 base; bases outside gene matches: 8. The germline V gene encodes CDR1 DFQATT and CDR2 SNEGSKA (reference sequence). The CDR3 length is 17 residues. The CDR3 coding sequence is TGCAGTGCTAGTTCGGCTAGCGGGGGAGAGAACACCGGGGAGCTGTTTTTT. Protein sequence: CSASSASGGENTGELFF.